This TCR beta chain emerged from a study of lymphopenia after photon versus proton radiotherapy (dated by TCRdb to about 2019). About the study as a whole: Photon and proton radiation therapy were compared by the study for their immunological effects in patients with gastrointestinal tumors who developed high-grade lymphopenia. The goal of the study was to characterize the differences between the two radiation modalities in how they affect the immune system. A cohort of under 25 patients with gastrointestinal tumors who received either photon or proton therapy and subsequently developed lymphopenia was included. Study-wide conclusions, independent of this receptor: Among patients across the cohort who died, overall survival time showed an inverse correlation with a larger post-nadir drop in TCR diversity. The survival association was examined only in patients who died, and the authors described better survival with proton therapy as a possibility, not as a demonstrated result. Proton-treated patients stayed relatively stable during treatment, while photon-treated patients lost naive T cells and TCR diversity and gained effector/memory populations. After the lymphocyte count nadir, photon-treated repertoires showed oligoclonal expansion, especially of CD8+ Temra cells, which drove the drop in diversity.

A word on this clone: Its antigen is not yet known. No clone much larger than this one lies a single base away; base qualities are absent.

CDR3 length: 14 amino acids, cysteine to phenylalanine. Just CDR3 DNA is preserved here, 42 bases in frame from base 1. V and J are truncated by 1 base and 5 bases respectively, leaving an intervening sequence of 11 bases. CDR1 and CDR2 were assigned from the germline V gene as SGHNT and YENEEA. Library construction relied on the immunoSEQ multiplex PCR assay. T cell repertoires were profiled with deep sequencing of rearranged TCR beta loci together with multiparametric flow cytometry. TCRdb mirrors the immuneACCESS table, restricted to in-frame sequences. Some clones are absent from its copies; in checked studies, under half trace to an unresolved V gene, and the reason for the others is unknown. The sample includes some 64,000 clones, with about nine tenths observed a single time. The ten biggest clones cover about 13% of the sample.

The TCR sequence derives from an older man with esophageal cancer. This sample comprised peripheral blood, obtained from a patient treated with proton-based radiotherapy. In this chain, TRBV11-3 is recombined with TRBJ2-5, with a tentative D gene TRBD2 over 7 matching bases. The nucleotide sequence is given as TGTGCCAGCAGCTTAGGGGGGGGGCAGGAGACCCAGTACTTC. Its translation is CASSLGGGQETQYF.